One sample yielded the 21 T cell receptor beta chains listed below, sequenced in a study of identifying expanded T cells in peripheral blood (dated by TCRdb to between 2018 and 2020). Receptor amplification or capture employed the immunoSEQ multiplex PCR assay. This is the immuneACCESS table as TCRdb keeps it, with only in-frame sequences that have V and J called. A part of the clones is gone; compared with another copy, unresolved V genes explain less than half, and the rest is unexplained. The sample profile shows about 90,000 clones; 75% to 90% of them were found once. Around 5.6% of the sample lies in the top ten. The material sequenced was blood. These receptors were taken from a person aged 18 to 70 in good health.

The V and J genes are TRBV5-1 and TRBJ2-7; D call uncertain. Germline assignment: CDR1 SGHRS and CDR2 YFSETQ. The CDR3 covers 14 residues. The V and J ends lost 0 bases and 0 bases respectively, with 7 bases between them. Here the CDR3 reads CASSLEFGSYEQYF. The CDR3 DNA sequence: TGCGCCAGCAGCTTGGAGTTCGGCTCCTACGAGCAGTACTTC.

This sequence joins TRBV15 and TRBJ2-7; TRBD1 agrees at 9 bases. This CDR3 has 16 residues. Trimming cost V 0 bases and J 3 bases; bases outside gene matches: 6. In germline, CDR1 is LNHNV, CDR2 YYDKDF (reference sequence). The DNA of the CDR3 is TGTGCCACCAGCAGAGACTCCTCGACAGGGGGCTACGAGCAGTACTTC. This encodes CATSRDSSTGGYEQYF.

The rearrangement uses TRBV7-7 and TRBJ2-5; TRBD1 might be the D (5 bases). Germline V gene data show CDR1 as SSHAT and CDR2 as FNYEAQ (reference sequence). This CDR3 has 13 amino acids. The ends were cut back, 1 base at V and 6 bases at J, with 9 bases in the middle. The DNA of the CDR3 is TGTGCCAGCAGCTTAGATGTGGGGCAGACCCAGTACTTC. Translated, it gives CASSLDVGQTQYF. Complete variable domain (other parts from reference TRBV7-7 and TRBJ2-5): GAGVSQSPRYKVTKRGQDVTLRCDPISSHATLYWYQQALGQGPEFLTYFNYEAQPDKSGLPSDRFSAERPEGSISTLTIQRTEQRDSAMYRCASSLDVGQTQYFGPGTRLLVL.

V gene TRBV7-8 combines with J gene TRBJ2-7; D remains unclear. Germline V gene sequence: CDR1 SGHVS, CDR2 FQNEAQ. This CDR3 is built from 14 residues. V was clipped by 2 bases and J by 2 bases, with 10 bases between them. CDR3 sequence: CASSLRPTAYEQYF. CDR3 DNA: TGTGCCAGCAGCTTAAGGCCGACGGCCTACGAGCAGTACTTC.

This clone was detected a few times. V and J are TRBV19 and TRBJ1-6, with 7 bases lining up with TRBD1. Germline V lookup: CDR1 LNHDA, CDR2 SQIVND (reference sequence). J lost 5 bases, V lost 9 bases, and 7 bases had no gene match. CDR3 length equals 14 residues. For the CDR3, the DNA is TGTGCCAGCAAGGACAGGATTAATAATTCACCCCTCCACTTT. Residues: CASKDRINNSPLHF.

The genes are TRBV11-2 and TRBJ1-2; TRBD1 aligns across 9 bases. Germline CDR1 reads SGHAT; CDR2 reads FQNNGV. Unmatched junction bases numbered 12, after V lost 5 bases and J lost 8 bases. The CDR3 has 15 amino acids. The CDR3 spells CASSHTPTGGQGYTF. DNA for the CDR3: TGTGCCAGCAGCCACACGCCCACAGGGGGCCAGGGCTACACCTTC.

V is TRBV5-4 and J is TRBJ2-3; 8 bases are a match to TRBD2. This CDR3 contains 15 residues. Germline-derived CDR1 and CDR2 are SGHNT and YYREEE (reference sequence). With V trimmed by 2 bases and J by 2 bases, 4 bases remained unmatched. CDR3 sequence (DNA): TGTGCCAGCAGCTTTGGTAGCGGGGCCACAGATACGCAGTATTTT. As protein: CASSFGSGATDTQYF.

This clone was seen just once. The rearrangement uses TRBV30 and TRBJ1-4; D is unresolved. Trimming removed 4 bases at V and 8 bases at J, with 14 bases between. The CDR3 has 13 residues. Per the germline V gene, CDR1 is GTSNPN and CDR2 is SVGIG (reference sequence). CDR3 in DNA: TGTGCCTGGATCCCCAATTTCGGGGAAAAACTGTTTTTT. Translated: CAWIPNFGEKLFF.

The CDR3 nucleotides read TGTGCCAGCAGCCCGGACAGGTTCGGCGAGCAGTACTTC. This translates into CASSPDRFGEQYF. The V and J genes are TRBV11-2 and TRBJ2-7, with 7 bases aligning to TRBD1. Trimming took 5 bases from V and 6 from J; bases not matched to a gene: 7. There are 13 residues in the CDR3. In germline, CDR1 is SGHAT, CDR2 FQNNGV.

The chain has TRBV7-9 and TRBJ1-2; D gene ambiguous. The V end lost 3 bases, the J end lost 4 bases, and 12 bases lay between the germline ends. CDR1 and CDR2 from the germline V gene are SEHNR and FQNEAQ (reference sequence). The CDR3 is 14 amino acids. CDR3 DNA: TGTGCCAGCAGCTTTGGAGCCCCCTCCTATGGCTACACCTTC. The encoded protein is CASSFGAPSYGYTF.

The chain joins TRBV5-6 to TRBJ1-1, with D possibly matching TRBD1 (5 bases). This CDR3 region has 15 residues. V lost 4 bases and J 5 bases, leaving 18 bases between the germline ends. Germline-derived CDR1 and CDR2 are SGHDT and YYEEEE. This CDR3 reads CASSEQGRGYTEAFF. CDR3 bases: TGTGCCAGCAGCGAGCAGGGTCGGGGTTATACTGAAGCTTTCTTT.

This clone has just one count. The chain links TRBV6-5 to TRBJ1-4; D remains ambiguous. The germline CDR1 and CDR2 sequences are MNHEY and SVGAGI. Trimming cost V 0 bases and J 8 bases, with 13 bases left between them. The CDR3 consists of 15 residues. For the CDR3, the DNA is TGTGCCAGCAGTTACTCGTCCCGAGGTAGCGAAAAACTGTTTTTT. Translation: CASSYSSRGSEKLFF.

The chain recombines TRBV9 with TRBJ1-2, with TRBD1 matching over 10 bases. V was clipped by 0 bases and J by 8 bases; unmatched bases: 7. The germline V gene has CDR1 SGDLS and CDR2 YYNGEE. There are 15 residues in the CDR3. The CDR3 sequence is CASSVAAGTGDGYTF. The CDR3 DNA sequence: TGTGCCAGCAGCGTAGCTGCTGGGACAGGGGACGGCTACACCTTC.

The V gene is TRBV27, the J gene TRBJ2-7; possibly TRBD1 for D (5 bases). This CDR3 is built from 13 residues. Germline CDR1 MNHEY, CDR2 SMNVEV (reference sequence). Trimming left V 6 bases short and J 2 bases short, with 11 bases between. The CDR3 spells CASSRTFTYEQYF. The CDR3 bases are TGTGCCAGCAGCCGGACATTTACCTACGAGCAGTACTTC.

This chain connects TRBV2 to TRBJ1-2, with D perhaps TRBD1 (6 bases). Looked up from germline, CDR1 is SNHLY and CDR2 is FYNNEI. This CDR3 comprises 14 residues. Trimming pared 1 base from V and 6 bases from J, leaving 12 bases between. The CDR3 DNA is TGTGCCAGCAGTGAAGAACAGGGTGTAGATGGCTACACCTTC. Translated: CASSEEQGVDGYTF.

The CDR3 loop reads CASSSRVGTGILGEQFF. CDR3 sequence (DNA): TGTGCCAGCAGCTCACGGGTGGGGACAGGGATTTTGGGTGAGCAGTTCTTC. The chain joins TRBV7-2 to TRBJ2-1, with 9 bases that match TRBD1. The CDR3 contains 17 residues. The ends lost 4 bases at V and 9 bases at J; junction bases unmatched: 16. Germline CDR1 is SGHTA and CDR2 is FQGNSA.

The chain joins TRBV7-6 to TRBJ2-5, with 9 positions matching TRBD1. V lost 1 base, J lost 1 base, and 4 bases stayed unmatched. The CDR3 contains 16 residues. The germline V gene has CDR1 SGHVS and CDR2 FNYEAQ. CDR3 in amino acids: CASSLVVQGAQETQYF. In DNA, the CDR3 is TGTGCCAGCAGCTTAGTGGTACAGGGGGCCCAAGAGACCCAGTACTTC.

In this sample, this clone turned up a few times. The rearrangement joins TRBV20-1 to TRBJ1-1; D is undetermined. Germline-derived CDR1 and CDR2 are DFQATT and SNEGSKA (reference sequence). CDR3 length: 11 residues. V was clipped by 3 bases and J by 8 bases, with 10 bases between them. DNA of the CDR3: TGCAGTGCTAGGGGGTTCTTCGAAGCTTTCTTT. It translates to CSARGFFEAFF.

This clone has just a few counts. The genes are TRBV18 and TRBJ2-2, with D uncertain. The CDR3 is 14 residues long. CDR1 KGHSH and CDR2 LQKENI come from the germline V gene. Trimming stripped 0 bases from V and 4 bases from J, with 6 bases between. Here the CDR3 reads CASSPPRGTGELFF. The CDR3 DNA sequence: TGTGCCAGCTCACCACCTCGCGGCACCGGGGAGCTGTTTTTT. Full variable domain (rest looked up from reference TRBV18 and TRBJ2-2): NAGVMQNPRHLVRRRGQEARLRCSPMKGHSHVYWYRQLPEEGLKFMVYLQKENIIDESGMPKERFSAEFPKEGPSILRIQQVVRGDSAAYFCASSPPRGTGELFFGEGSRLTVL.

The rearrangement joins TRBV2 to TRBJ1-1, with D hard to call. This CDR3 has 13 residues. Deletions cut 10 bases from V and 3 bases from J, with 15 bases between. Germline CDR1 and CDR2: SNHLY and FYNNEI. The DNA of the CDR3 is TGTGCCATACTAGTAAGGGTGGACACTGAAGCTTTCTTT. Its protein product is CAILVRVDTEAFF. Supplemented by reference TRBV2 and TRBJ1-1, the full variable domain reads EPEVTQTPSHQVTQMGQEVILRCVPISNHLYFYWYRQILGQKVEFLVSFYNNEISEKSEIFDDQFSVERPDGSNFTLKIRSTKLEDSAMYFCAILVRVDTEAFFGQGTRLTVV.

This rearrangement joins TRBV5-8 to TRBJ1-2, with a possible D match to TRBD1 (5 bases). The CDR3 extends over 13 amino acids. V lost 6 bases and J lost 6, with 15 bases in between. Per the germline V gene, CDR1 is SGHTS and CDR2 is YDEGEE. The CDR3 DNA is TGTGCCAGCACCAGGGAGTTGCCTGATGGCTACACCTTC. Translating gives CASTRELPDGYTF. The entire variable domain, with the rest obtained from reference TRBV5-8 and TRBJ1-2, is as follows: EAGVTQSPTHLIKTRGQQATLRCSPISGHTSVYWYQQALGLGLQFLLWYDEGEERNRGNFPPRFSGRQFPNYSSELNVNALELEDSALYLCASTRELPDGYTFGSGTRLTVV.